This TCR beta chain was sequenced for a study of PD-L1 blockade in urothelial cancer. As for the study in general: About 85% of the roughly 30 patients were males with bladder-origin urothelial cancer.

Using immunoSEQ multiplex PCR, the repertoire was profiled, and TCRdb retains in-frame clones only, with some absent. The data hold about 32,000 clones, with over 70% observed a single time. Germline V gene sequence: CDR1 SGHNT, CDR2 YYREEE (reference sequence). V dropped 1 base and J dropped 8 bases, with 15 bases sitting between them. This CDR3 has 14 residues. The chain has TRBV5-4 and TRBJ1-2; maybe TRBD1 (5 bases). Sequences were derived from PBMCs, sampled around atezolizumab (anti-PD-L1) treatment. The TCR originated in a middle-aged man with urothelial cancer. CDR3 protein: CASSLLGGRRGYTF. CDR3 DNA sequence: TGTGCCAGCAGCTTGCTGGGGGGGAGAAGAGGCTACACCTTC.